The source of this T cell receptor beta chain is a study of identifying expanded T cells in peripheral blood. Here immunoSEQ multiplex PCR was the method, and the copy in TCRdb shows in-frame clones only, minus some. The sample yields 60,000 to 65,000 clones, around 81% seen once. The CDR3 covers 13 residues. Trimming pared 4 bases from V and 7 bases from J, leaving 13 bases between. Looked up from germline, CDR1 is GTSNPN and CDR2 is SVGIG (reference sequence). The TCR originated in a person between 18 and 69 years old in good health. Sequenced material: blood. This chain uses TRBV30 with TRBJ1-4, with D unclear. The CDR3 DNA reads TGTGCCTGGAACGGGGATGGTGGTGAAAAACTGTTTTTT. Translation gives CAWNGDGGEKLFF.